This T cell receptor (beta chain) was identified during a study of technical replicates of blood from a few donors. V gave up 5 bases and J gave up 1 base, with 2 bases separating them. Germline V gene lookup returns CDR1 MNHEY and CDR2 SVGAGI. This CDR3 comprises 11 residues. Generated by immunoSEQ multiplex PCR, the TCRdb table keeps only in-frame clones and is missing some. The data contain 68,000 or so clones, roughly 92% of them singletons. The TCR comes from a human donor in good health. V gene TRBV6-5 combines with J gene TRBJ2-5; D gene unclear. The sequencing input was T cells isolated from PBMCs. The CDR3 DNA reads TGTGCCAGCAGTCGCCAAGAGACCCAGTACTTC. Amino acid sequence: CASSRQETQYF.